Below, 31 T cell receptor beta chains from the same sample are listed, as sequenced in a study of blood T cell repertoires in COVID-19. Data came from immunoSEQ multiplex PCR; TCRdb stores just in-frame clones and leaves some out. The profile shows some 400,000 clones, roughly 86% of them singletons. The sequencing sample was made of peripheral blood. The receptor set was obtained from a woman in her twenties or thirties with COVID-19, enrolled during active disease.

This sequence joins TRBV16 and TRBJ2-7, with D possibly matching TRBD2 (6 bases). Trimming cost V 3 bases and J 5 bases, with 23 bases left between them. The CDR3 totals 17 residues. CDR1 and CDR2 (germline): KGHSY, FQNENV. The CDR3 DNA sequence: TGTGCCAGCAGCCACCCCGGAGGGGCACAAGAACTGGACGAGCAGTACTTC. Residues: CASSHPGGAQELDEQYF.

This sequence joins TRBV6-2 or TRBV6-3 and TRBJ1-5; D may be TRBD1 (5 bases). Trimming stripped 6 bases from V and 1 base from J, with 16 bases between. This CDR3 is built from 16 residues. The V gene's germline CDR1 is MNHEY and CDR2 SVGEGT. CDR3 in amino acids: CASSSRNGGSNQPQHF. CDR3 nucleotides: TGTGCCAGCAGCTCCCGGAATGGGGGGAGCAATCAGCCCCAGCATTTT.

The chain is built from TRBV10-3 and TRBJ1-1; tentative D call: TRBD1 (6 bases). From germline, CDR1 is ENHRY and CDR2 SYGVKD. This CDR3 spans 14 amino acids. The V end lost 3 bases, the J end lost 5 bases, and 13 bases lay between the germline ends. The CDR3 sequence is CAISEQGSLTEAFF. CDR3 nucleotide sequence: TGTGCCATCAGTGAACAGGGCTCGCTGACTGAAGCTTTCTTT.

The chain combines TRBV10-2 with TRBJ2-1, with 8 bases matching TRBD2. Germline V gene data show CDR1 as WSHSY and CDR2 as SAAADI. The CDR3 has 14 residues. The V gene end was trimmed by 2 bases and the J gene end by 15 bases; junction bases not matched to a gene: 12. The CDR3 sequence is CASSEPSTSGRRFF. The CDR3 DNA reads TGCGCCAGCAGTGAGCCAAGTACTAGCGGAAGAAGGTTCTTC.

The chain links TRBV9 to TRBJ2-7, with a possible D match to TRBD2 (5 bases). The V gene lost 4 bases and the J gene lost 3 bases, with 11 bases spanning the gap. Looked up from germline, CDR1 is SGDLS and CDR2 is YYNGEE. The CDR3 has 13 amino acids. Here the CDR3 reads CASSNGLFYEQYF. The DNA for the CDR3 is TGTGCCAGCAGCAACGGACTTTTCTACGAGCAGTACTTC. Complete variable domain (other parts from reference TRBV9 and TRBJ2-7): DSGVTQTPKHLITATGQRVTLRCSPRSGDLSVYWYQQSLDQGLQFLIQYYNGEERAKGNILERFSAQQFPDLHSELNLSSLELGDSALYFCASSNGLFYEQYFGPGTRLTVT.

The chain employs TRBV5-1 and TRBJ1-3; perhaps TRBD1 as D (6 bases). In germline, CDR1 is SGHRS, CDR2 YFSETQ. This CDR3 has 13 amino acids. V dropped 4 bases and J dropped 3 bases, with 8 bases sitting between them. CDR3 protein: CASSEGHGNTIYF. The CDR3 DNA is TGCGCCAGCAGCGAGGGACATGGAAACACCATATATTTT. The full variable domain, in which reference TRBV5-1 and TRBJ1-3 provide the parts outside the CDR3, is KAGVTQTPRYLIKTRGQQVTLSCSPISGHRSVSWYQQTPGQGLQFLFEYFSETQRNKGNFPGRFSGRQFSNSRSEMNVSTLELGDSALYLCASSEGHGNTIYFGEGSWLTVV.

This rearrangement joins TRBV29-1 to TRBJ2-2; TRBD1 aligns across 10 bases. The CDR3 length is 16 residues. V gave up 7 bases and J gave up 5 bases; unmatched junction bases: 13. CDR1 is SQVTM, CDR2 ANQGSEA, per germline. DNA of the CDR3: TGCAGCGCAAATTCATTAGGACAGGGGGGAACCGGGGAGCTGTTTTTT. Encoded protein: CSANSLGQGGTGELFF.

The chain uses TRBV30 and TRBJ2-2, with TRBD2 identical over 7 bases. This CDR3 spans 15 amino acids. Losses at the gene ends were 2 bases for V and 8 bases for J; bases not matched to a gene: 11. The germline V gene has CDR1 GTSNPN and CDR2 SVGIG (reference sequence). The CDR3 reads CAWSIPGRMAGELFF. The DNA of the CDR3 is TGTGCCTGGAGTATCCCCGGGAGGATGGCTGGGGAGCTGTTTTTT.

The chain uses TRBV6-5 and TRBJ1-2; 8 positions agree with TRBD1. J was trimmed by 7 bases and V by 6 bases; bases with no gene match: 7. Germline V gives CDR1 MNHEY, CDR2 SVGAGI. The CDR3 consists of 13 residues. In nucleotides, the CDR3 is TGTGCCAGCAGCCGACAGGGGAATAGTGGCTACACCTTC. Protein: CASSRQGNSGYTF.

A note on this clone: This specimen includes other DNA sequences encoding the same CDR3. The chain carries TRBV5-6 and TRBJ2-4; TRBD1 might be the D (6 bases). Germline CDR1 SGHDT, CDR2 YYEEEE. V lost 1 base and J lost 3, with 11 bases in between. The CDR3 is 15 residues long. The CDR3 loop reads CASSLLAGDKNIQYF. The CDR3 coding sequence is TGTGCCAGCAGCTTGTTAGCAGGGGACAAAAACATTCAGTACTTC.

This chain connects TRBV5-4 to TRBJ2-3; possible D gene TRBD2, 6 bases. Germline values: CDR1 SGHNT, CDR2 YYREEE (reference sequence). V was shortened by 3 bases and J by 4 bases, with 18 bases between the two germline ends. The CDR3 spans 16 residues. As DNA, the CDR3 is TGTGCCAGCAGCTCTGATGGGGACTGGAAGTCAGATACGCAGTATTTT. Translation gives CASSSDGDWKSDTQYF.

V is TRBV11-2 and J is TRBJ2-7; TRBD2 matches 8 bases. Trimming removed 1 base from V and 3 bases from J; junction bases left unmatched: 14. Germline V gene sequence: CDR1 SGHAT, CDR2 FQNNGV. The CDR3 has 18 amino acids. The CDR3 region has the DNA TGTGCCAGCAGCTTAGTAGGTAGCGGGACCCCCAGGGACTACGAGCAGTACTTC. As protein: CASSLVGSGTPRDYEQYF.

Details on this clone: Other DNA sequences in the same sample also yield this CDR3. This chain uses TRBV5-1 with TRBJ1-1, with a weak D call TRBD1 (5 bases). CDR3 size: 13 residues. The V and J ends lost 4 bases and 2 bases respectively, with 9 bases between them. Germline CDR1 reads SGHRS; CDR2 reads YFSETQ. CDR3 sequence reads: CASSLQGNTEAFF. DNA of the CDR3: TGCGCCAGCAGCCTTCAGGGAAACACTGAAGCTTTCTTT.

This chain joins TRBV4-3 and TRBJ2-3; D may be TRBD2 (5 bases). The ends were cut back, 5 bases at V and 4 bases at J, with 19 bases in the middle. CDR3 size: 16 residues. The V gene's germline CDR1 is LGHNA and CDR2 YSLEER. The CDR3 spells CASSGRKGSNADTQYF. CDR3 nucleotides: TGCGCCAGCAGCGGAAGGAAAGGGAGTAACGCAGATACGCAGTATTTT.

This chain connects TRBV5-4 to TRBJ2-7, with D perhaps matching TRBD1 (6 bases). CDR1 is SGHNT, CDR2 YYREEE, per germline (reference sequence). The CDR3 is 13 residues long. V was shortened by 1 base and J by 4 bases, with 9 bases between the two germline ends. The CDR3 coding sequence is TGTGCCAGCAGCTTGCCGACAGGTTACGAGCAGTACTTC. It yields the protein CASSLPTGYEQYF.

V is TRBV19 and J is TRBJ2-1, with TRBD1 identical over 7 bases. The CDR3 is 15 amino acids. Germline assignment: CDR1 LNHDA and CDR2 SQIVND (reference sequence). The junction had 6 bases not matched to a gene; V was cut back by 5 bases and J by 2 bases. The chain's CDR3 is CASSQPGTAYNEQFF. CDR3 sequence (DNA): TGTGCCAGTAGTCAACCCGGGACAGCCTACAATGAGCAGTTCTTC. The variable domain in full, with the rest retrieved from reference TRBV19 and TRBJ2-1, is DGGITQSPKYLFRKEGQNVTLSCEQNLNHDAMYWYRQDPGQGLRLIYYSQIVNDFQKGDIAEGYSVSREKKESFPLTVTSAQKNPTAFYLCASSQPGTAYNEQFFGPGTRLTVL.

This clone was recorded many times. The genes are TRBV5-1 and TRBJ2-7, with D perhaps TRBD2 (6 bases). Germline loops: CDR1 SGHRS, CDR2 YFSETQ. CDR3 length equals 15 residues. The ends were cut back, 0 bases at V and 1 base at J, with 11 bases in the middle. As DNA, the CDR3 is TGCGCCAGCAGCTTGGCGGCTAGCGCTTCCTACGAGCAGTACTTC. The encoded protein is CASSLAASASYEQYF.

The chain has TRBV6-6 and TRBJ2-7, with D possibly matching TRBD2 (6 bases). The CDR3 has 14 amino acids. Trimming removed 6 bases at V and 0 bases at J, with 12 bases between. Germline loops: CDR1 MNHNY, CDR2 SVGAGI (reference sequence). CDR3 DNA: TGTGCCAGCAGCGCCGGGGGAAGCTCCTACGAGCAGTACTTC. This translates into CASSAGGSSYEQYF.

The V and J genes are TRBV5-5 and TRBJ2-5, with 7 bases matching TRBD1. This CDR3 is 14 amino acids long. Germline values: CDR1 SGHKS, CDR2 YYEKEE (reference sequence). Trimming removed 3 bases from V and 5 bases from J; junction bases left unmatched: 7. The CDR3, as DNA: TGTGCCAGCAGCTCAACAGGGGTGGCGGAGACCCAGTACTTC. It codes for CASSSTGVAETQYF. The full variable domain, with the rest looked up from reference TRBV5-5 and TRBJ2-5, is DAGVTQSPTHLIKTRGQQVTLRCSPISGHKSVSWYQQVLGQGPQFIFQYYEKEERGRGNFPDRFSARQFPNYSSELNVNALLLGDSALYLCASSSTGVAETQYFGPGTRLLVL.

The rearrangement uses TRBV7-2 and TRBJ2-2, with TRBD2 identical over 9 bases. After removal of 10 bases from V and 7 bases from J, the junction contained 16 bases not matched to a gene. CDR3 length equals 16 residues. Per the germline V gene, CDR1 is SGHTA and CDR2 is FQGNSA. In nucleotides, the CDR3 is TGTGCCACCATAGCGGGAGCGCTTCTCGGGGTCGGGGAGCTGTTTTTT. It codes for CATIAGALLGVGELFF.

The chain couples TRBV27 to TRBJ1-4; TRBD1 matches 7 bases. The CDR3 runs 14 residues. CDR1 and CDR2 (germline): MNHEY, SMNVEV (reference sequence). Unmatched junction bases numbered 5, after V lost 3 bases and J lost 7 bases. CDR3 protein: CASSLRGQTEKLFF. CDR3 coding DNA: TGTGCCAGCAGTTTGAGGGGGCAGACTGAAAAACTGTTTTTT.

The chain links TRBV7-9 to TRBJ2-2; 7 bases align to TRBD1. The length of the CDR3 is 16 residues. Germline V CDR1 and CDR2: SEHNR, FQNEAQ (reference sequence). The trim removed 4 bases at V and 3 bases at J, leaving 8 bases unmatched. In DNA form, the CDR3 reads TGTGCCAGCAGCTCGGGACAGAATGTTCACACCGGGGAGCTGTTTTTT. Its translation: CASSSGQNVHTGELFF.

V gene TRBV2 combines with J gene TRBJ2-5; 9 nucleotides align to TRBD1. V lost 6 bases and J lost 8; bases outside the gene matches: 4. The CDR3 consists of 12 residues. Germline CDR1 is SNHLY and CDR2 is FYNNEI. The CDR3 sequence is CASRSTGGTQYF. The DNA of the CDR3 is TGTGCCAGCAGGTCCACAGGGGGCACCCAGTACTTC.

This clone was picked up one time. The rearrangement joins TRBV5-5 to TRBJ2-3; weak D call: TRBD2 (5 bases). CDR1 SGHKS and CDR2 YYEKEE come from the germline V gene (reference sequence). With 4 bases removed from V and 0 bases from J, the gap between germline ends came to 15 bases. The CDR3 spans 16 residues. CDR3 region: CASSPFGGLSTDTQYF. In DNA, the CDR3 is TGTGCCAGCAGCCCTTTCGGCGGGCTCAGCACAGATACGCAGTATTTT.

The J gene is TRBJ1-6, the V gene TRBV2; no clear D. Germline CDR1 SNHLY, CDR2 FYNNEI. The germline V and J ends were trimmed by 1 base and 8 bases, with 12 bases remaining between them. The CDR3 loop spans 15 amino acids. This chain's CDR3 is CASSEERVRDSPLHF. CDR3 DNA: TGTGCCAGCAGTGAAGAGAGGGTTCGGGATTCACCCCTCCACTTT.

The chain recombines TRBV2 with TRBJ1-5; a weak D match, TRBD1 (6 bases). Germline CDR1 reads SNHLY; CDR2 reads FYNNEI. Trimming stripped 3 bases from V and 7 bases from J, with 13 bases between. This CDR3 comprises 14 residues. The CDR3 region is CASSDLSRGQPQHF. CDR3 sequence (DNA): TGTGCCAGCAGTGATTTGTCCAGGGGACAGCCCCAGCATTTT.

The chain employs TRBV19 and TRBJ1-5; perhaps TRBD1 as D (6 bases). The CDR3 totals 16 residues. Germline V gene data show CDR1 as LNHDA and CDR2 as SQIVND (reference sequence). V gave up 7 bases and J gave up 4 bases, with 20 bases separating them. This CDR3 is CASTLGGAGKNQPQHF. CDR3 DNA sequence: TGTGCCAGTACCCTAGGGGGGGCCGGAAAAAATCAGCCCCAGCATTTT.

This chain joins TRBV6-5 and TRBJ1-5; no definite D call. This CDR3 spans 15 amino acids. Germline V CDR1 and CDR2: MNHEY, SVGAGI. Trimming removed 8 bases from V and 0 bases from J, with 14 bases in between. The CDR3 loop is CASLLWESSNQPQHF. For the CDR3, the DNA is TGTGCCAGCCTTCTCTGGGAGAGTAGCAATCAGCCCCAGCATTTT.

This sequence joins TRBV7-9 and TRBJ2-3; D possibly corresponds to TRBD2 (6 bases). The CDR3 has 15 residues. The V end was cut by 5 bases, the J end by 5 bases, with 17 bases between. CDR1 and CDR2 (germline): SEHNR, FQNEAQ (reference sequence). CDR3: CASSLGLTGGDTQYF. As DNA, the CDR3 is TGTGCCAGCAGCCTGGGACTCACCGGGGGAGATACGCAGTATTTT.

This rearrangement joins TRBV23-1 to TRBJ2-7, with 11 bases lining up with TRBD2. TRBV23-1 is an ORF for which the function is uncertain. V lost 3 bases to trimming and J lost 6 bases; unmatched junction nucleotides: 16. The CDR3 covers 18 residues. The CDR3 is CASSHSGQGLAAFCEQYF. DNA for the CDR3: TGCGCCAGCAGTCACTCCGGACAGGGACTAGCGGCCTTCTGCGAGCAGTACTTC.

The CDR3 DNA reads TGTGCCACCCGGGACTCCCTGAGCTCCTACAATGAGCAGTTCTTC. As protein: CATRDSLSSYNEQFF. The chain uses TRBV24-1 and TRBJ2-1; possible D gene TRBD2, 6 bases. V was trimmed by 9 bases and J by 0 bases, leaving 14 bases between them. Germline V gene sequence: CDR1 KGHDR, CDR2 SFDVKD. The CDR3 runs 15 residues.